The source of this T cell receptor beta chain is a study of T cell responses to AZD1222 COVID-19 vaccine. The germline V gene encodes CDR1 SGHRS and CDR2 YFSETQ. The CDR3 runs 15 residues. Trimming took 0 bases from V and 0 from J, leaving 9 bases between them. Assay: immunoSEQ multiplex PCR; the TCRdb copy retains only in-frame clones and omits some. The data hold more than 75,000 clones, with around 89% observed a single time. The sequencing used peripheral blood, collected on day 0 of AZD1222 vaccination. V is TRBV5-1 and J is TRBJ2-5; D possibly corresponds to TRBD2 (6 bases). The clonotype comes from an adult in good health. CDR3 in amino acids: CASSLGPGDQETQYF. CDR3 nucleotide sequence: TGCGCCAGCAGCTTGGGGCCGGGGGACCAAGAGACCCAGTACTTC.